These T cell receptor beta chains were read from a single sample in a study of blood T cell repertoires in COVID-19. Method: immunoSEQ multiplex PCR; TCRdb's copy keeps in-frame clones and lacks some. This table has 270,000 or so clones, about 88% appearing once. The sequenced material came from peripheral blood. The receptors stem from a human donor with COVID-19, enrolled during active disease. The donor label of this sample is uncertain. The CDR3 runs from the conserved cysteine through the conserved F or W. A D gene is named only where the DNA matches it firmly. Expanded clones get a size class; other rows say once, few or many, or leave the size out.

DNA: TGCAGCGTTGAAAAGAGCGGGAGCTCCTACAATGAGCAGTTCTTC; CDR3: CSVEKSGSSYNEQFF; J: TRBJ2-1; D: TRBD2; length: 15; V: TRBV29-1; size: NA
DNA: TGTGCCAGCAGTTCAGGGGAAGGGTTCAATCAGCCCCAGCATTTT; CDR3: CASSSGEGFNQPQHF; J: TRBJ1-5; D: NA; length: 15; V: TRBV6-6; size: NA
DNA: TGTGCCAGCAGTCCGGGACTAGCGTACGACGAGCAGTACTTC; CDR3: CASSPGLAYDEQYF; J: TRBJ2-7; D: TRBD2; length: 14; V: TRBV5-8; size: NA
DNA: TGTGCCAGTAGTATATCCGAGGCCGAAAAACTGTTTTTT; CDR3: CASSISEAEKLFF; J: TRBJ1-4; D: NA; length: 13; V: TRBV19; size: NA
DNA: TGTGCCAGCAGCCGTAGCGGAGGTGGGCAAGAGACCCAGTACTTC; CDR3: CASSRSGGGQETQYF; J: TRBJ2-5; D: NA; length: 15; V: TRBV5-4; size: NA
DNA: TGTGCCAGCAGCTTGGGTGTCAGGTCACAAGAGACCCAGTACTTC; CDR3: CASSLGVRSQETQYF; J: TRBJ2-5; D: NA; length: 15; V: TRBV5-8; size: NA
DNA: TGTGCTAGCAGCTTAGGCCCGGGCAATGAGCAGTTCTTC; CDR3: CASSLGPGNEQFF; J: TRBJ2-1; D: NA; length: 13; V: TRBV7-7; size: few
DNA: TGTGCCTGGAGTGCGGGACAGGGATCCTTGGATGGCTACACCTTC; CDR3: CAWSAGQGSLDGYTF; J: TRBJ1-2; D: TRBD1; length: 15; V: TRBV30; size: NA
DNA: TGTGCCAGCAGCCAAGTATCCCTACCCGGGGAGCTGTTTTTT; CDR3: CASSQVSLPGELFF; J: TRBJ2-2; D: NA; length: 14; V: TRBV14; size: NA
DNA: TGTGCCAGCAGGACAGGGGGCTACGACGGGGAGCTGTTTTTT; CDR3: CASRTGGYDGELFF; J: TRBJ2-2; D: TRBD1; length: 14; V: TRBV2; size: once
DNA: TGTGCCAGCAGTCAACTAAGACCACAGAACACTGAAGCTTTCTTT; CDR3: CASSQLRPQNTEAFF; J: TRBJ1-1; D: NA; length: 15; V: TRBV2; size: NA
DNA: TGCGCCAGCAATTATCTTGGACAGGGAGGTTCCGGGGAGCTGTTTTTT; CDR3: CASNYLGQGGSGELFF; J: TRBJ2-2; D: TRBD1; length: 16; V: TRBV5-1; size: few
DNA: TGTGCCAGCAGTTTAACTTTACAGGGGGAAGCTTTCTTT; CDR3: CASSLTLQGEAFF; J: TRBJ1-1; D: TRBD1; length: 13; V: TRBV12-3/TRBV12-4; size: NA
DNA: TGCGCCAGCAGCAGGGAGGGCAGAGGCTACACCTTC; CDR3: CASSREGRGYTF; J: TRBJ1-2; D: NA; length: 12; V: TRBV5-1; size: NA
DNA: TGTGCCAGCAGCTTAACAATACGAGAGACCCAGTACTTC; CDR3: CASSLTIRETQYF; J: TRBJ2-5; D: NA; length: 13; V: TRBV11-2; size: NA
DNA: TGTGCCAGCAGCTTAGTAGGGACTAGCGTCACAGATACGCAGTATTTT; CDR3: CASSLVGTSVTDTQYF; J: TRBJ2-3; D: TRBD2; length: 16; V: TRBV7-2; size: NA
DNA: TGTGCCAGCAGCGTAGCAGGGGGTGGCAATCAGCCCCAGCATTTT; CDR3: CASSVAGGGNQPQHF; J: TRBJ1-5; D: TRBD1; length: 15; V: TRBV9; size: NA
DNA: TGTGCCAGCAGGATACCGGGACAGGGGGAGTCGGAGCAGTACTTC; CDR3: CASRIPGQGESEQYF; J: TRBJ2-7; D: TRBD1; length: 15; V: TRBV2; size: NA
DNA: TGTGCCAGCAGCTCAAGGGGCGTTAGAGCAGATACGCAGTATTTT; CDR3: CASSSRGVRADTQYF; J: TRBJ2-3; D: NA; length: 15; V: TRBV21-1; size: NA
DNA: TGTGCCAGCAGTGTCTACAGGAACACTGAAGCTTTCTTT; CDR3: CASSVYRNTEAFF; J: TRBJ1-1; D: NA; length: 13; V: TRBV6-4; size: NA
DNA: TGTGCCAGCAGTTCGGGCGGGAGGGCTGTAGGTGAGCAGTTCTTC; CDR3: CASSSGGRAVGEQFF; J: TRBJ2-1; D: TRBD2; length: 15; V: TRBV27; size: once
DNA: TGTGCCAGCAGTCTGGCCGGGACAGTCTCCTACGAGCAGTACTTC; CDR3: CASSLAGTVSYEQYF; J: TRBJ2-7; D: TRBD1; length: 15; V: TRBV28; size: NA
DNA: TGCGCCAGCACCAGTGGGCTAAAGGGGCGATGCAATCAGCCCCAGCATTTT; CDR3: CASTSGLKGRCNQPQHF; J: TRBJ1-5; D: NA; length: 17; V: TRBV23-1; size: NA
DNA: TGTGCCAGCAGCTTAGGCTCGGGAAGTTTCCATGAGCAGTTCTTC; CDR3: CASSLGSGSFHEQFF; J: TRBJ2-1; D: NA; length: 15; V: TRBV7-2; size: NA
DNA: TGTGCCAGCAGCGGGCAGGGACTAGCCCGAGGTGGTGAGCAGTTCTTC; CDR3: CASSGQGLARGGEQFF; J: TRBJ2-1; D: TRBD2; length: 16; V: TRBV9; size: NA
DNA: TGCGCCAGCAGTTATGGAGGGGCAGGGACTGAAGCTTTCTTT; CDR3: CASSYGGAGTEAFF; J: TRBJ1-1; D: NA; length: 14; V: TRBV5-1; size: NA
DNA: TGTGCCAGTAGTAACCTAGCGGGAGTTTCAGATACGCAGTATTTT; CDR3: CASSNLAGVSDTQYF; J: TRBJ2-3; D: TRBD2; length: 15; V: TRBV19; size: few
DNA: TGCGCCAGCAGCTGGGCCGGGACTAGCGGGATCTCGCAAGAGACCCAGTACTTC; CDR3: CASSWAGTSGISQETQYF; J: TRBJ2-5; D: TRBD2; length: 18; V: TRBV5-1; size: NA
DNA: TGTGCCAGCAGTTCTCGGGATTTTAGCTCCTACAATGAGCAGTTCTTC; CDR3: CASSSRDFSSYNEQFF; J: TRBJ2-1; D: NA; length: 16; V: TRBV28; size: once
DNA: TGTGCCAGCGGGGGACTAGCGGTCTACGAGCAGTACTTC; CDR3: CASGGLAVYEQYF; J: TRBJ2-7; D: TRBD2; length: 13; V: TRBV11-2; size: many
DNA: TGCGCCAGCAGTCAAGACAAACCGGGACAGGGCACAGATACGCAGTATTTT; CDR3: CASSQDKPGQGTDTQYF; J: TRBJ2-3; D: TRBD1; length: 17; V: TRBV23-1; size: NA
DNA: TGTGCCAGCACCCCCGGACAGAGCTACGAGCAGTACTTC; CDR3: CASTPGQSYEQYF; J: TRBJ2-7; D: NA; length: 13; V: TRBV6-5; size: NA
DNA: TGTGCCAGCAGTCCGCGGACAGGGGGATTAAGGTTAACTAATGAAAAACTGTTTTTT; CDR3: CASSPRTGGLRLTNEKLFF; J: TRBJ1-4; D: TRBD1; length: 19; V: TRBV28; size: few
DNA: TGTGCCAGCAGTTATTGGACAGGGTTCGAGCAGTTCTTC; CDR3: CASSYWTGFEQFF; J: TRBJ2-1; D: TRBD1; length: 13; V: TRBV6-5; size: NA
DNA: TGTGCCAGCAGCTCCGATGGGGGGGACTACGAGCAGTACTTC; CDR3: CASSSDGGDYEQYF; J: TRBJ2-7; D: TRBD2; length: 14; V: TRBV7-3; size: few
DNA: TGCGCCAGCAGCCCTACAGATGCTGGCAATCAGCCCCAGCATTTT; CDR3: CASSPTDAGNQPQHF; J: TRBJ1-5; D: NA; length: 15; V: TRBV5-1; size: NA
DNA: TGTGCCTGGAGGGGCGGGAGGAACACAGATACGCAGTATTTT; CDR3: CAWRGGRNTDTQYF; J: TRBJ2-3; D: TRBD2; length: 14; V: TRBV30; size: NA
DNA: TGTGCCAGCAGTACGGGGGTCCGGACAGATACGCAGTATTTT; CDR3: CASSTGVRTDTQYF; J: TRBJ2-3; D: NA; length: 14; V: TRBV7-3; size: NA
DNA: TGTGCCAGCAGACGCGGCAGGGGATCCTACGAGCAGTACTTC; CDR3: CASRRGRGSYEQYF; J: TRBJ2-7; D: NA; length: 14; V: TRBV6-5; size: NA
DNA: TGTGCCAGCAGTGGCCCGGGACAGTTCTACGAGCAGTACTTC; CDR3: CASSGPGQFYEQYF; J: TRBJ2-7; D: TRBD1; length: 14; V: TRBV28; size: NA
DNA: TGCAGCGTCGAATCCGGGACAGGGGGCGCTGGCTACACCTTC; CDR3: CSVESGTGGAGYTF; J: TRBJ1-2; D: TRBD1; length: 14; V: TRBV29-1; size: NA
DNA: TGTGCCAGTAGCACTAACCTCGGACAAAACAAAAACATTCAGTACTTC; CDR3: CASSTNLGQNKNIQYF; J: TRBJ2-4; D: NA; length: 16; V: TRBV19; size: NA
DNA: TGTGCCAGCAGCGTAGGGACAAATAGCAATCAGCCCCAGCATTTT; CDR3: CASSVGTNSNQPQHF; J: TRBJ1-5; D: NA; length: 15; V: TRBV9; size: NA
DNA: TGTGCCTGGAGTGTATCGCATGGGGCCGGCTACACCTTC; CDR3: CAWSVSHGAGYTF; J: TRBJ1-2; D: NA; length: 13; V: TRBV30; size: NA
DNA: TGCAGTGCTAGTTCACCTACTAGCGGTTCCTACGAGCAGTACTTC; CDR3: CSASSPTSGSYEQYF; J: TRBJ2-7; D: TRBD2; length: 15; V: TRBV20-1; size: NA
DNA: TGTGCCAGCAGCCATTACGGACAGGGTTTCTCCTACGAGCAGTACTTC; CDR3: CASSHYGQGFSYEQYF; J: TRBJ2-7; D: TRBD1; length: 16; V: TRBV3-1/TRBV3-2; size: NA
DNA: TGTGCCAGTAGTATAGGGAGGGACCTTGGCGAGCAGTACTTC; CDR3: CASSIGRDLGEQYF; J: TRBJ2-7; D: NA; length: 14; V: TRBV19; size: NA
DNA: TGCAGTGCTGCCAGGGGCACTGAAGCTTTCTTT; CDR3: CSAARGTEAFF; J: TRBJ1-1; D: NA; length: 11; V: TRBV20-1; size: NA
DNA: TGTGCCAGCAGTTGGGCCCCCCAGCAGTATTTT; CDR3: CASSWAPQQYF; J: TRBJ2-3; D: NA; length: 11; V: TRBV28; size: NA
DNA: TGTGCCATCAGTGAGTCGACTCTCGTGCCCTTCGGTGAGCAGTTCTTC; CDR3: CAISESTLVPFGEQFF; J: TRBJ2-1; D: NA; length: 16; V: TRBV10-3; size: NA
DNA: TGTGCCAGCAGTGAATTGGAGGGGCGCGGGTACAATGAGCAGTTCTTC; CDR3: CASSELEGRGYNEQFF; J: TRBJ2-1; D: NA; length: 16; V: TRBV2; size: once
DNA: TGTGCCAGCAGCTTGTTTGGGGGCAACACTGAAGCTTTCTTT; CDR3: CASSLFGGNTEAFF; J: TRBJ1-1; D: NA; length: 14; V: TRBV7-9; size: NA
DNA: TGTGCCAGCAGCGTAGGTACTAGCGGGCCCTCCTACGAGCAGTACTTC; CDR3: CASSVGTSGPSYEQYF; J: TRBJ2-7; D: TRBD2; length: 16; V: TRBV9; size: NA
DNA: TGTGCCAGTAGTATTTCAGGGGATATCTACAATGAGCAGTTCTTC; CDR3: CASSISGDIYNEQFF; J: TRBJ2-1; D: NA; length: 15; V: TRBV19; size: NA